This TCR beta chain was recorded in a study of blood T cell repertoires in COVID-19. The study recruited people aged 18 to 89 years across more than 20 US areas. By its share, this clone is medium-sized. The repertoire was sequenced with immunoSEQ multiplex PCR; TCRdb's copy has only in-frame clones and lacks some. This sample has fewer than 400,000 clones, with 92% found just once. The CDR3 contains 15 residues. From germline, CDR1 is LNHDA and CDR2 SQIVND (reference sequence). V was shortened by 6 bases and J by 2 bases, with 16 bases between the two germline ends. Material: PBMCs or T cells enriched from blood (not recorded which). This sequence was found in a woman aged 25 to 39 who had recovered from COVID-19. This rearrangement joins TRBV19 to TRBJ2-5, with TRBD1 as a possible D gene (7 bases). CDR3 sequence: CASRSISGGQETQYF. For the CDR3, the DNA is TGTGCCAGTAGATCCATATCAGGGGGGCAAGAGACCCAGTACTTC.